The 10 T cell receptor beta chains below all came from one sample that was sequenced in a study of T-cell reconstitution after alpha-beta-depleted transplantation in children. It was with unique molecular identifiers that the TCRbeta library was prepared. MiXCR was run by TCRdb on the PCR reads, yielding one entry per CDR3 protein. The data show around 270,000 distinct CDR3 sequences, roughly a tenth seen once. The starting material was PBMCs, obtained before TCRalphabeta/CD19-depleted stem cell transplant. These TCRs come from a boy under two years old with acute myeloid leukemia, due to receive a stem cell transplant.

This clonotype has ten or more counts. The chain employs TRBV27 and TRBJ1-1, with unresolved D. The germline CDR1 and CDR2 sequences are MNHEY and SMNVEV (reference sequence). Trimming took off 2 bases at V and 5 bases at J, with 9 bases between the two ends. The CDR3 runs 13 residues. This CDR3 is CASSLVWPTEAFF. The CDR3 nucleotides read TGTGCCAGCAGTTTAGTATGGCCTACTGAAGCTTTCTTT.

Many counts were recorded for this clonotype. The V and J genes are TRBV14 and TRBJ2-1; 10 positions match TRBD2. CDR3 size: 15 residues. J lost 4 bases, V lost 4 bases, and 4 bases had no gene match. Germline CDR1 is SGHDN and CDR2 is FVKESK. CDR3 protein: CASSLTSGPYNEQFF. DNA for the CDR3: TGTGCCAGCAGCCTGACTAGCGGGCCGTACAATGAGCAGTTCTTC.

In its sample, this clonotype was seen many times. V usage is TRBV12-3 or TRBV12-4 and J usage is TRBJ2-7; D unresolved. V lost 6 bases, J lost 2 bases, and 8 bases lay in between. CDR3 length: 12 amino acids. CDR3 nucleotide sequence: TGTGCCAGCAGCCCTACAACCTACGAGCAGTACTTC. Its translation: CASSPTTYEQYF.

This chain links TRBV20-1 with TRBJ2-1; 8 nucleotides agree with TRBD2. J was trimmed by 6 bases and V by 6 bases; bases with no gene match: 22. This CDR3 region has 18 residues. CDR1 DFQATT and CDR2 SNEGSKA come from the germline V gene (reference sequence). The DNA of the CDR3 is TGCAGTGCCCTAAAACACGGGGCCGTAGCGGGGCCCATCAATGAGCAGTTCTTC. This codes for CSALKHGAVAGPINEQFF.

This clonotype occurred a few times. The rearrangement links TRBV30 to TRBJ2-2; possibly TRBD1 or TRBD2 for D (5 bases each). V lost 3 bases and J lost 6, with 11 bases in between. Germline lookup yields CDR1 GTSNPN and CDR2 SVGIG (reference sequence). This CDR3 comprises 13 residues. The CDR3 loop reads CAWRDMGAGELFF. CDR3 nucleotides: TGTGCCTGGAGGGACATGGGGGCCGGGGAGCTGTTTTTT. Complete variable domain (other parts from reference TRBV30 and TRBJ2-2): SQTIHQWPATLVQPVGSPLSLECTVEGTSNPNLYWYRQAAGRGLQLLFYSVGIGQISSEVPQNLSASRPQDRQFILSSKKLLLSDSGFYLCAWRDMGAGELFFGEGSRLTVL.

This clonotype was seen at least ten times. This chain connects TRBV4-1 to TRBJ2-7; tentatively, D is TRBD1 (5 bases). This CDR3 is 13 amino acids long. The germline V gene encodes CDR1 MGHRA and CDR2 YSYEKL. Trimming left V 1 base short and J 6 bases short, with 10 bases between. CDR3 sequence (DNA): TGCGCCAGCAGCCAAGTCAGGGCCTCCGAGCAGTACTTC. This translates into CASSQVRASEQYF.

This clonotype was counted many times. The chain couples TRBV5-6 to TRBJ1-1; 7 bases align to TRBD1. CDR3 length: 17 amino acids. V trimming: 0 bases; J trimming: 1 base; junction bases outside the gene matches: 9. Per germline, CDR1 SGHDT and CDR2 YYEEEE. CDR3 residues: CASSLGDRALWNTEAFF. The CDR3 bases are TGTGCCAGCAGCTTGGGCGACAGGGCCCTCTGGAACACTGAAGCTTTCTTT. The full variable domain, with the rest looked up from reference TRBV5-6 and TRBJ1-1, is DAGVTQSPTHLIKTRGQQVTLRCSPKSGHDTVSWYQQALGQGPQFIFQYYEEEERQRGNFPDRFSGHQFPNYSSELNVNALLLGDSALYLCASSLGDRALWNTEAFFGQGTRLTVV.

This clonotype was recorded many times. The chain employs TRBV5-1 and TRBJ1-4, with 7 bases that match TRBD1. This CDR3 region has 14 residues. CDR1 SGHRS and CDR2 YFSETQ come from the germline V gene. The trim removed 6 bases at V and 8 bases at J, leaving 10 bases unmatched. CDR3 loop: CASTPDRVEEKLFF. In nucleotides, the CDR3 is TGCGCCAGCACACCCGACAGGGTTGAGGAAAAACTGTTTTTT.

In its sample, this clonotype was seen many times. The rearrangement links TRBV6-1 to TRBJ2-2, with 10 bases fitting TRBD2. The germline V gene encodes CDR1 MNHNS and CDR2 SASEGT. V gave up 8 bases and J gave up 1 base; unmatched junction bases: 7. This CDR3 region has 16 residues. For the CDR3, the DNA is TGTGCCAGCGCCCTAGCGGGAGTGGGGAACACCGGGGAGCTGTTTTTT. Translated: CASALAGVGNTGELFF.

The table lists this clonotype with many counts. This sequence joins TRBV11-2 and TRBJ1-2; 9 positions match TRBD1. CDR1 is SGHAT, CDR2 FQNNGV, per germline. V dropped 1 base and J dropped 4; count of bases not matched to a gene: 7. This CDR3 comprises 16 residues. CDR3 bases: TGTGCCAGCAGCTTAGCCCCGGACAGGGGTCTCTATGGCTACACCTTC. The encoded protein is CASSLAPDRGLYGYTF.